This T cell receptor (beta chain) was sequenced in a study of T cell responses to AZD1222 COVID-19 vaccine. Whole-study context: Second-dose intervals of approximately 4 or approximately 12 weeks were pooled.

The protocol was immunoSEQ multiplex PCR, while the TCRdb copy is restricted to in-frame clones and leaves out a portion. The sample includes tens of thousands of clones, about nine tenths of them seen just once. Germline V CDR1 and CDR2: MNHEY, SVGEGT. There are 14 residues in the CDR3. V trimming: 4 bases; J trimming: 1 base; junction bases outside the gene matches: 2. The clonotype comes from an adult in good health. The rearrangement joins TRBV6-2 or TRBV6-3 to TRBJ1-1; 8 nucleotides align to TRBD1. The specimen comprised peripheral blood, sampled on day 0 of AZD1222 vaccination. DNA for the CDR3: TGTGCCAGCAGTTTTGGACAGGGGAACACTGAAGCTTTCTTT. Translated: CASSFGQGNTEAFF.